What follows are 3 T cell receptor beta chains derived from one specimen sequenced in a study of cytomegalovirus exposure and HLA in healthy donors. The PCR had 60 Vbeta and 13 Jbeta primers. The repertoire was sequenced with immunoSEQ multiplex PCR; TCRdb's copy has only in-frame clones and lacks some. The data contain fewer than 150,000 clones, roughly three quarters of them seen just once; the ten biggest clones take up roughly 4%. The sequenced material came from PBMCs. Every receptor here comes from a man in his late teens or twenties in good health and CMV-seronegative.

This clone was counted a few times. The CDR3 loop reads CASKKGAVEYGYTF. The CDR3 DNA reads TGTGCCAGCAAAAAGGGGGCAGTTGAGTATGGCTACACCTTC. The chain links TRBV6-5 to TRBJ1-2; 7 nucleotides line up with TRBD1. The CDR3 loop spans 14 amino acids. Unmatched junction bases numbered 10, after V lost 7 bases and J lost 5 bases. Germline CDR1 reads MNHEY; CDR2 reads SVGAGI.

This clone was counted a single time. This chain links TRBV4-1 with TRBJ2-1; 7 nucleotides match TRBD2. The V gene's germline CDR1 is MGHRA and CDR2 YSYEKL. With V trimmed by 4 bases and J by 3 bases, 12 bases remained unmatched. CDR3 length: 17 amino acids. CDR3 DNA sequence: TGCGCCAGCAGCCTCCATACCTCTGGGGGGGGCTACAATGAGCAGTTCTTC. Translated, it gives CASSLHTSGGGYNEQFF.

This sequence joins TRBV15 and TRBJ1-2; D gene uncertain. The CDR3 sequence is 11 residues long. Trimming took 0 bases from V and 11 from J, leaving 7 bases between them. CDR1 is LNHNV, CDR2 YYDKDF, per germline (reference sequence). This chain's CDR3 is CATSRDSEYTF. The CDR3 coding sequence is TGTGCCACCAGCAGAGATTCTGAGTACACCTTC.